This passage covers 21 T cell receptor beta chains from one sample sequenced in a study of CD8 T cells in ankylosing spondylitis. MiXCR was run by TCRdb on the 5' RACE reads, yielding one entry per CDR3 protein. The table has under 300,000 distinct CDR3 sequences, 8% to 9.5% seen once. The sample comprised blood, either unsorted or a sorted T cell fraction (not recorded which). The receptors derive from a male donor with ankylosing spondylitis or in good health (not recorded which).

The CDR3 nucleotides are TGCAGTGCTAGTGACAGGGCAGAGGAGCAGTACTTC. It encodes CSASDRAEEQYF. The rearrangement links TRBV20-1 to TRBJ2-7; TRBD1 aligns across 7 bases. The ends lost 3 bases at V and 7 bases at J; junction bases unmatched: 6. There are 12 residues in the CDR3. Germline V CDR1 and CDR2: DFQATT, SNEGSKA (reference sequence).

As for this clonotype: Possible read error: a much larger clone is one base away. J is TRBJ2-1 and V is TRBV29-1; D is perhaps TRBD1 (6 bases). The CDR3 is made up of 18 amino acids. Germline-derived CDR1 and CDR2 are SQVTM and ANQGSEA. The V end was cut by 5 bases, the J end by 0 bases, with 23 bases between. The CDR3: CSVSEDRRLDSSYNEQFF. The CDR3 region has the DNA TGCAGCGTTTCAGAGGACAGAAGGTTAGATAGCTCCTACAATGAGCAGTTCTTC.

As for this clonotype: An end of the junction does not agree with germline; a read error may underlie this. The CDR3: CCARDPTSGGPVYEQYF. CDR3 nucleotides: TGCTGTGCTAGAGACCCGACTAGCGGGGGGCCCGTCTACGAGCAGTACTTC. This chain connects TRBV20-1 to TRBJ2-7; 13 bases fit TRBD2. This CDR3 has 17 residues. Germline CDR1 is DFQATT and CDR2 is SNEGSKA (reference sequence).

V is TRBV7-2 and J is TRBJ1-1; D remains unclear. V gave up 4 bases and J gave up 5 bases, with 14 bases separating them. This CDR3 comprises 14 residues. CDR1 SGHTA and CDR2 FQGNSA come from the germline V gene. CDR3 protein: CASSSDGSGTEAFF. The CDR3 DNA reads TGTGCCAGCAGCTCAGACGGGAGTGGAACTGAAGCTTTCTTT. The whole variable domain, remainder taken from reference TRBV7-2 and TRBJ1-1, is GAGVSQSPSNKVTEKGKDVELRCDPISGHTALYWYRQSLGQGLEFLIYFQGNSAPDKSGLPSDRFSAERTGGSVSTLTIQRTQQEDSAVYLCASSSDGSGTEAFFGQGTRLTVV.

Many counts were recorded for this clonotype. The V and J genes are TRBV5-1 and TRBJ2-7; D possibly corresponds to TRBD1 (6 bases). Germline values: CDR1 SGHRS, CDR2 YFSETQ. The germline V and J ends were trimmed by 2 bases and 0 bases, with 12 bases remaining between them. The CDR3 totals 15 residues. This CDR3 reads CASSFQGFSSYEQYF. DNA for the CDR3: TGCGCCAGCAGCTTCCAGGGGTTTAGCTCCTACGAGCAGTACTTC. Full variable domain (missing parts from reference TRBV5-1 and TRBJ2-7): KAGVTQTPRYLIKTRGQQVTLSCSPISGHRSVSWYQQTPGQGLQFLFEYFSETQRNKGNFPGRFSGRQFSNSRSEMNVSTLELGDSALYLCASSFQGFSSYEQYFGPGTRLTVT.

This clonotype occurred a few times. The genes are TRBV10-3 and TRBJ2-5; TRBD2 might be the D (7 bases). Germline lookup yields CDR1 ENHRY and CDR2 SYGVKD. The V and J ends lost 4 bases and 2 bases respectively, with 14 bases between them. This CDR3 is built from 15 residues. CDR3 residues: CAISGTGRGQETQYF. The CDR3 DNA reads TGTGCCATCAGTGGAACAGGGCGGGGGCAAGAGACCCAGTACTTC.

In this sample, this clonotype turned up many times. CDR3 in DNA: TGCAGTGCTAGAGATGGGAGCGCGGAGGTGAAGCAGTACTTC. Translation gives CSARDGSAEVKQYF. The chain has TRBV20-1 and TRBJ2-7, with D possibly TRBD2 on 5 matching bases. The V gene's germline CDR1 is DFQATT and CDR2 SNEGSKA (reference sequence). Trimming took 0 bases from V and 8 from J, leaving 17 bases between them. The CDR3 is 14 residues long.

As regards this clonotype: A read error is possible here, since a much larger clone lies one base away. Because it lacks the conserved phenylalanine or tryptophan at the end, this CDR3 is likely a read error. V gene TRBV29-1 combines with J gene TRBJ2-7; no firm D call. Germline V gives CDR1 SQVTM, CDR2 ANQGSEA. There are 12 residues in the CDR3. The V end lost 4 bases, the J end lost 1 base, and 8 bases lay between the germline ends. CDR3 DNA: TGCAGCGTTGTCACGGCTTCCTACGAGCAGTACTCC. The encoded protein is CSVVTASYEQYS.

This clonotype was detected many times. In DNA form, the CDR3 reads TGTGCCAGCAGCCAAGATCGTGGACTAGCCTATTTAGAGCAGTTCTTC. Residues: CASSQDRGLAYLEQFF. The chain has TRBV4-2 and TRBJ2-1, with 8 nucleotides matching TRBD2. The CDR3 is 16 residues long. Germline assignment: CDR1 LGHNA and CDR2 YNFKEQ. Trimming removed 0 bases from V and 10 bases from J; junction bases left unmatched: 11.

This clonotype was observed at least ten times. The V gene is TRBV12-3 or TRBV12-4, the J gene TRBJ2-1; no definite D call. This CDR3 comprises 14 residues. The V gene lost 8 bases and the J gene lost 3 bases, with 14 bases spanning the gap. The CDR3 coding sequence is TGTGCCAGCCTACGGTCTACAAACTACAATGAGCAGTTCTTC. It is translated as CASLRSTNYNEQFF.

The rearrangement joins TRBV5-6 to TRBJ2-1; 10 positions agree with TRBD2. CDR3 length: 16 amino acids. Germline CDR1 reads SGHDT; CDR2 reads YYEEEE. V shed 4 bases, J shed 6 bases, and the junction held 10 bases outside the gene matches. CDR3 in amino acids: CASSPGTSARSNEQFF. The CDR3 DNA follows: TGTGCCAGCAGCCCGGGGACTAGCGCGAGAAGCAATGAGCAGTTCTTC.

The genes are TRBV10-2 and TRBJ2-7; the D is unclear. V lost 0 bases and J lost 5, with 5 bases in between. Germline V gene lookup returns CDR1 WSHSY and CDR2 SAAADI. This CDR3 contains 12 residues. In nucleotides, the CDR3 is TGCGCCAGCAGTGAGTCTAGACACGAGCAGTACTTC. This encodes CASSESRHEQYF.

The V call is TRBV20-1, the J call TRBJ1-1; D uncertain. The CDR3 runs 14 residues. Germline CDR1 DFQATT, CDR2 SNEGSKA (reference sequence). V was shortened by 6 bases and J by 1 base, with 15 bases between the two germline ends. The CDR3 region is CSARLGNPNTEAFF. Here the CDR3 DNA reads TGCAGTGCCCGCTTGGGGAACCCGAACACTGAAGCTTTCTTT.

This clonotype showed up many times. V is TRBV29-1 and J is TRBJ2-5; either TRBD1 or TRBD2 may fit D (5 bases each). Trimming pared 4 bases from V and 5 bases from J, leaving 14 bases between. The length of the CDR3 is 13 residues. Germline V gene sequence: CDR1 SQVTM, CDR2 ANQGSEA. The CDR3 region has the DNA TGCAGCGTTGCTGGACTCCGGGACGAGACCCAGTACTTC. This codes for CSVAGLRDETQYF.

This clonotype was picked up many times. The V gene is TRBV4-3, the J gene TRBJ2-1; 8 nucleotides align to TRBD2. The J segment lost 3 bases and the V segment lost 0 bases, leaving 4 bases of the junction unmatched. CDR3 length equals 16 residues. Germline CDR1 LGHNA, CDR2 YSLEER. Here the CDR3 reads CASSQDAAGGYNEQFF. CDR3 in DNA: TGCGCCAGCAGCCAAGATGCTGCGGGAGGCTACAATGAGCAGTTCTTC.

The CDR3 nucleotides read TGCAGTGCTAGGCGGGGGCTGGGCAAAAACATTCAGTACTTC. It encodes CSARRGLGKNIQYF. The genes are TRBV20-1 and TRBJ2-4; maybe TRBD2 (7 bases). Trimming cost V 3 bases and J 3 bases, with 12 bases left between them. The germline gives CDR1 DFQATT, CDR2 SNEGSKA (reference sequence). CDR3 length equals 14 residues.

At least ten counts were recorded for this clonotype. The chain combines TRBV7-3 with TRBJ1-4, with unresolved D. The CDR3 runs to 13 residues. The germline V and J ends were trimmed by 8 bases and 3 bases, with 10 bases remaining between them. The V gene's germline CDR1 is SGHTA and CDR2 FQGTGA. In nucleotides, the CDR3 is TGTGCCAGCTCTGCAGGATCTAATGAAAAACTGTTTTTT. Protein: CASSAGSNEKLFF. The variable domain in full, with the rest retrieved from reference TRBV7-3 and TRBJ1-4, is GAGVSQTPSNKVTEKGKYVELRCDPISGHTALYWYRQSLGQGPEFLIYFQGTGAADDSGLPNDRFFAVRPEGSVSTLKIQRTERGDSAVYLCASSAGSNEKLFFGSGTQLSVL.

The table lists this clonotype with a few counts. The CDR3 DNA is TGTGCCAGCAGTTACTCAATTTCCGGGGTTGGCTACACCTTC. Residues: CASSYSISGVGYTF. The rearrangement links TRBV6-5 to TRBJ1-2; unclear D gene. This CDR3 region has 14 residues. V was trimmed by 0 bases and J by 7 bases, leaving 12 bases between them. Looked up from germline, CDR1 is MNHEY and CDR2 is SVGAGI.

This clonotype was detected ten times or more. V is TRBV5-1 and J is TRBJ2-5; D is ambiguous. The germline V and J ends were trimmed by 0 bases and 1 base, with 13 bases remaining between them. The CDR3 covers 16 residues. Germline assignment: CDR1 SGHRS and CDR2 YFSETQ. CDR3 sequence (DNA): TGCGCCAGCAGCTTGGCCCCCGTAACAGTCCAAGAGACCCAGTACTTC. Its translation: CASSLAPVTVQETQYF.

This clonotype showed up many times. The gene calls are TRBV6-5 and TRBJ1-5; D gene uncertain. The ends were cut back, 0 bases at V and 1 base at J, with 7 bases in the middle. The germline CDR1 and CDR2 sequences are MNHEY and SVGAGI. The CDR3 contains 15 residues. CDR3 sequence: CASSYSGLSNQPQHF. In DNA form, the CDR3 reads TGTGCCAGCAGTTACTCGGGTCTAAGCAATCAGCCCCAGCATTTT.

This clonotype was picked up many times. For the CDR3, the DNA is TGCGCCAGCAGCTTGACGGCTAACTATGGCTACACCTTC. Amino acids: CASSLTANYGYTF. The chain joins TRBV5-1 to TRBJ1-2; D call uncertain. This CDR3 comprises 13 residues. Trimming left V 1 base short and J 0 bases short, with 4 bases between. CDR1 is SGHRS, CDR2 YFSETQ, per germline. Supplemented by reference TRBV5-1 and TRBJ1-2, the full variable domain reads KAGVTQTPRYLIKTRGQQVTLSCSPISGHRSVSWYQQTPGQGLQFLFEYFSETQRNKGNFPGRFSGRQFSNSRSEMNVSTLELGDSALYLCASSLTANYGYTFGSGTRLTVV.